These 15 T cell receptor beta chains share one sample of origin, sequenced in a study of beta chain features in type 1 diabetes. Isolated RNA was reverse transcribed in full, so expressed TCRB transcripts were sequenced. Profiling relied on immunoSEQ multiplex PCR, and the TCRdb table lists in-frame clones only, not all of them. The sample yields under 850,000 clones, around an eighth seen once. Findings and limits, study-wide: There was a moderate but significant shortening of TCRB CDR3s in all four CD4+ subsets of Type 1 diabetes patients.

These receptors have no known antigen. Sequenced material: naive CD4+ T cells from blood. Receptors were obtained from a man aged 18 to 29 with type 1 diabetes.

The chain uses TRBV11-2 and TRBJ2-3; the D gene is possibly TRBD2 (5 bases). Trimming shortened V by 5 bases and J by 1 base, and 7 bases separated the two germline ends. The CDR3 has 13 amino acids. The germline V gene has CDR1 SGHAT and CDR2 FQNNGV. The CDR3 nucleotides read TGTGCCAGCAGCCTTAGCGGCACAGATACGCAGTATTTT. It codes for CASSLSGTDTQYF.

This clone was seen a handful of times. This chain connects TRBV19 to TRBJ1-1; 7 bases line up with TRBD1. Germline V gene lookup returns CDR1 LNHDA and CDR2 SQIVND (reference sequence). V was pared by 10 bases and J by 0 bases, with 5 bases of the junction left unmatched. This CDR3 spans 13 amino acids. The DNA of the CDR3 is TGTGCCACCACACAGGGGCTGAACACTGAAGCTTTCTTT. The encoded protein is CATTQGLNTEAFF.

This clone was seen more than once but under ten times. The chain carries TRBV29-1 and TRBJ1-4; perhaps TRBD1 as D (5 bases). This CDR3 has 14 residues. Germline assignment: CDR1 SQVTM and CDR2 ANQGSEA. The ends were cut back, 7 bases at V and 1 base at J, with 13 bases in the middle. CDR3 sequence: CSGSDGGTNEKLFF. For the CDR3, the DNA is TGCAGCGGCAGCGACGGGGGAACTAATGAAAAACTGTTTTTT.

As to this clone: The same CDR3 is also encoded by other DNA sequences in this sample. The V gene is TRBV15, the J gene TRBJ2-3, with 7 bases identical to TRBD1. The CDR3 is made up of 14 amino acids. Germline V gene sequence: CDR1 LNHNV, CDR2 YYDKDF (reference sequence). The ends lost 0 bases at V and 3 bases at J; junction bases unmatched: 0. The CDR3 nucleotides read TGTGCCACCAGCAGAGACAGGGGGACAGATACGCAGTATTTT. Amino acids: CATSRDRGTDTQYF.

This clone has only a few counts. This chain joins TRBV10-3 and TRBJ2-7; 10 nucleotides match TRBD1. Germline assignment: CDR1 ENHRY and CDR2 SYGVKD. V lost 2 bases to trimming and J lost 4 bases; unmatched junction nucleotides: 8. CDR3 length: 16 amino acids. The CDR3 DNA reads as TGTGCCATCAGTGAGCCGATGACAGGGGGCAGGTACGAGCAGTACTTC. Its protein is CAISEPMTGGRYEQYF.

The gene calls are TRBV7-9 and TRBJ1-1; the D gene is possibly TRBD1 (5 bases). Between the trimmed V and J ends, which lost 7 bases and 5 bases, there was a span of 11 bases. CDR1 SEHNR and CDR2 FQNEAQ come from the germline V gene (reference sequence). The CDR3 totals 12 residues. The CDR3 nucleotides read TGTGCCAGCACCACGGGGGGGACTGAAGCTTTCTTT. It codes for CASTTGGTEAFF.

The chain recombines TRBV5-1 with TRBJ2-7, with 7 bases aligning to TRBD1. Germline loops: CDR1 SGHRS, CDR2 YFSETQ. This CDR3 has 16 residues. The trim removed 0 bases at V and 2 bases at J, leaving 8 bases unmatched. The CDR3 DNA follows: TGCGCCAGCAGCTTGGTTTTCGGGACAGAGCCCTACGAGCAGTACTTC. Protein product: CASSLVFGTEPYEQYF.

The chain is built from TRBV29-1 and TRBJ1-1; TRBD1 agrees at 8 bases. The V and J ends lost 6 bases and 2 bases, in that order; junction bases with no gene match: 5. This CDR3 contains 13 residues. From germline, CDR1 is SQVTM and CDR2 ANQGSEA. The CDR3 DNA reads TGCAGCGTCAGACAGGGGACCAACACTGAAGCTTTCTTT. It specifies CSVRQGTNTEAFF.

This clone was counted between two and nine times. The chain combines TRBV4-1 with TRBJ1-6, with D hard to call. Trimming left V 2 bases short and J 5 bases short, with 10 bases between. CDR1 MGHRA and CDR2 YSYEKL come from the germline V gene. This CDR3 is built from 15 residues. The CDR3 sequence is CASSQMDEDNSPLHF. The CDR3, as DNA: TGCGCCAGCAGCCAAATGGACGAAGATAATTCACCCCTCCACTTT.

As for this clone: This same CDR3 is encoded by further DNA sequences in the sample. The chain has TRBV19 and TRBJ1-5, with 8 bases identical to TRBD1. Per germline, CDR1 LNHDA and CDR2 SQIVND (reference sequence). The length of the CDR3 is 14 residues. V was clipped by 9 bases and J by 5 bases; unmatched bases: 9. The CDR3 is CASNTGQGDQPQHF. CDR3 bases: TGTGCCAGCAACACCGGACAGGGAGATCAGCCCCAGCATTTT.

This clone was counted between two and nine times. V and J are TRBV30 and TRBJ2-7; D unresolved. V gave up 0 bases and J gave up 3 bases, with 6 bases separating them. Germline assignment: CDR1 GTSNPN and CDR2 SVGIG (reference sequence). The CDR3 is 12 amino acids. CDR3 bases: TGTGCCTGGAGTGTTTCGGACTACGAGCAGTACTTC. This codes for CAWSVSDYEQYF.

The CDR3 coding sequence is TGTGCCAGCAGCTTAGGTGGGCGGACCCAGTACTTC. It yields the protein CASSLGGRTQYF. This rearrangement joins TRBV13 to TRBJ2-5; D is uncertain. This CDR3 region has 12 residues. With 0 bases removed from V and 7 bases from J, the gap between germline ends came to 6 bases. Germline V CDR1 and CDR2: PRHDT, FYEKMQ (reference sequence).

This clone was seen more than once but under ten times. The CDR3 sequence is CASNLGLAGGTDTQYF. DNA of the CDR3: TGTGCCAGCAACCTAGGACTAGCGGGGGGCACAGATACGCAGTATTTT. The chain is built from TRBV28 and TRBJ2-3; the match to TRBD2 covers 13 bases. The CDR3 totals 16 residues. Per the germline V gene, CDR1 is MDHEN and CDR2 is SYDVKM. V was clipped by 7 bases and J by 1 base; unmatched bases: 5.

This clone was observed a single time. V usage is TRBV25-1 and J usage is TRBJ1-2; no clear D gene. CDR3 length: 14 amino acids. Trimming pared 0 bases from V and 4 bases from J, leaving 9 bases between. The germline CDR1 and CDR2 sequences are MGHDK and SYGVNS. The CDR3 sequence: CASSEYTRSYGYTF. In DNA, the CDR3 is TGTGCCAGCAGTGAATATACTCGCAGCTATGGCTACACCTTC.

The chain links TRBV30 to TRBJ1-6; 10 positions match TRBD1. Germline-derived CDR1 and CDR2 are GTSNPN and SVGIG (reference sequence). The CDR3 covers 13 residues. Trimming removed 5 bases from V and 8 bases from J; junction bases left unmatched: 3. CDR3 sequence (DNA): TGTGCCTGGGGAGGGACAGGGGATTCACCCCTCCACTTT. Its protein is CAWGGTGDSPLHF.